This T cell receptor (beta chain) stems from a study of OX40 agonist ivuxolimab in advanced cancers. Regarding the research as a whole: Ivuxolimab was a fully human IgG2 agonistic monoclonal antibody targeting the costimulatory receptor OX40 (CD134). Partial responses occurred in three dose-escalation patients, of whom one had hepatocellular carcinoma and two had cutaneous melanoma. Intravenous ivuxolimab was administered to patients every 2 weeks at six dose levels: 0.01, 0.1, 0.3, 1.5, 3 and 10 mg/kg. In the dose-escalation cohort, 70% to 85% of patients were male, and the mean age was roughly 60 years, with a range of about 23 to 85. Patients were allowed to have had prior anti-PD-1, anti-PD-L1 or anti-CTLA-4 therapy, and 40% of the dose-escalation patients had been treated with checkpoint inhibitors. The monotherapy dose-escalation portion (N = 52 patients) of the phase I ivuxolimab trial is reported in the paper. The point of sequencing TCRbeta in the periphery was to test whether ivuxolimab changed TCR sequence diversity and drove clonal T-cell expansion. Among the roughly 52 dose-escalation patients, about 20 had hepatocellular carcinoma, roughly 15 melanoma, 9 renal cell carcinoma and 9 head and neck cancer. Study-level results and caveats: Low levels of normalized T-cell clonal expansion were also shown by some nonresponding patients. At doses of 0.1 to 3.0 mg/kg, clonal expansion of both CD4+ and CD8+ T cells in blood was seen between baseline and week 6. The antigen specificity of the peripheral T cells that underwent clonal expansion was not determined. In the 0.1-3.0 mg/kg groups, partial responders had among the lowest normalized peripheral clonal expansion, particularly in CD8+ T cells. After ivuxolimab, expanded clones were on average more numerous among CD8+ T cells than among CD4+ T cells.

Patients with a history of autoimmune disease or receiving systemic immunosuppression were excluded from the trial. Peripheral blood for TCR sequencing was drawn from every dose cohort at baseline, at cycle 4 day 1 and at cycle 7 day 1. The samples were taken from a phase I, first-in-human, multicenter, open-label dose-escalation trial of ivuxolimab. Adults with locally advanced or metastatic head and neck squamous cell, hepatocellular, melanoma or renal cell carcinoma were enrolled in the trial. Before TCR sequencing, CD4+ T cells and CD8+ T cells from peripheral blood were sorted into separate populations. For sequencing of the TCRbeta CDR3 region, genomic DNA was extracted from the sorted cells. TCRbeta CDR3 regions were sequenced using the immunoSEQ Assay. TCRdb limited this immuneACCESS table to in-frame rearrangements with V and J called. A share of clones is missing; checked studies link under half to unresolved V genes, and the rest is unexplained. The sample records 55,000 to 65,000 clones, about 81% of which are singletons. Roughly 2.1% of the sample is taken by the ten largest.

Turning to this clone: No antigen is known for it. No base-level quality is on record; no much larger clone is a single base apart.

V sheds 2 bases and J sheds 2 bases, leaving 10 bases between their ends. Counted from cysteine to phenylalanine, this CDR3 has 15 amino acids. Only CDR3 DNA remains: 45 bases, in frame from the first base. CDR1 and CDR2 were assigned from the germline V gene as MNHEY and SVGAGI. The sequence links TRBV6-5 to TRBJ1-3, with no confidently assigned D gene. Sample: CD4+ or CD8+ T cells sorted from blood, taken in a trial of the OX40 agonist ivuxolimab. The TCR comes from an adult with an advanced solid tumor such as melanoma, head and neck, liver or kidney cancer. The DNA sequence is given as TGTGCCAGCAGTTACGTCGGCAAGGCTGGAAACACCATATATTTT. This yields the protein CASSYVGKAGNTIYF.